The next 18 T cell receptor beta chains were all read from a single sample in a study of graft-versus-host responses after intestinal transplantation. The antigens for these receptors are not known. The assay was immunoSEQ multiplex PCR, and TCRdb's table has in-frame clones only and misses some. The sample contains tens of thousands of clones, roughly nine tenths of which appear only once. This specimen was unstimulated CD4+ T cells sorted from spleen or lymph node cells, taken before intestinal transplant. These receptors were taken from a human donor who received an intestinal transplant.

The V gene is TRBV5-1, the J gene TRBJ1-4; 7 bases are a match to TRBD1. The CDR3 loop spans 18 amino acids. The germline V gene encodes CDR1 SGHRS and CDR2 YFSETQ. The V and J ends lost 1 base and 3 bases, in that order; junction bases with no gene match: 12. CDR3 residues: CASSLSPTGLIANEKLFF. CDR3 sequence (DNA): TGCGCCAGCAGCTTGTCCCCGACAGGGTTGATTGCTAATGAAAAACTGTTTTTT.

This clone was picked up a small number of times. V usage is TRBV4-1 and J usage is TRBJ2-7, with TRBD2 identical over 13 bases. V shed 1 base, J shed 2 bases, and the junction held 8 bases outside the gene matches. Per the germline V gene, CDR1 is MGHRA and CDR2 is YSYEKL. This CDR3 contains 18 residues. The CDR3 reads CASSQGGLAGTLTYEQYF. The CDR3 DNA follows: TGCGCCAGCAGCCAAGGGGGACTAGCGGGGACCTTAACCTACGAGCAGTACTTC.

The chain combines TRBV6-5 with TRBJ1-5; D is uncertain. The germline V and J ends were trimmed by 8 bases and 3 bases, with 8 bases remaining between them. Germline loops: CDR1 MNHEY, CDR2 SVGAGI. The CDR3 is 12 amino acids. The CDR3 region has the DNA TGTGCCAGCTGCGGTTTCAATCAGCCCCAGCATTTT. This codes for CASCGFNQPQHF.

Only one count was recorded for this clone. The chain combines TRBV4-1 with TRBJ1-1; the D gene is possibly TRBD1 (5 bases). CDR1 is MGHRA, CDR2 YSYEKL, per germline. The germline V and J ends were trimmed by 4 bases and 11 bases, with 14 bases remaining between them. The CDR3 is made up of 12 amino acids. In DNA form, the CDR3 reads TGCGCCAGCAGCCCAGAGGGGCAACGGGCTTTCTTT. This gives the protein CASSPEGQRAFF.

The CDR3 reads CASSQVGAGNTIYF. CDR3 DNA sequence: TGCGCCAGCAGCCAAGTGGGGGCCGGGAACACCATATATTTT. The rearrangement links TRBV4-1 to TRBJ1-3; possibly TRBD1 for D (6 bases). Trimming took 1 base from V and 7 from J, leaving 11 bases between them. Germline CDR1 is MGHRA and CDR2 is YSYEKL. This CDR3 is 14 amino acids long.

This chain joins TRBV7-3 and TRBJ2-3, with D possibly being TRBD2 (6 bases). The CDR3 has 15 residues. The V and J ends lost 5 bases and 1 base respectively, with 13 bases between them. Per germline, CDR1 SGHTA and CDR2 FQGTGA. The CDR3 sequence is CASSPFGGGTDTQYF. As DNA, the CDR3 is TGTGCCAGCAGCCCCTTCGGCGGGGGCACAGATACGCAGTATTTT.

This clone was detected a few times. CDR3 nucleotide sequence: TGCGCCAGCAGTACTACAGGGATAAATTCACCCCTCCACTTT. This codes for CASSTTGINSPLHF. The chain uses TRBV5-1 and TRBJ1-6; D is perhaps TRBD1 (6 bases). V was pared by 5 bases and J by 7 bases, with 13 bases between. In germline, CDR1 is SGHRS, CDR2 YFSETQ. This CDR3 spans 14 amino acids. Based on the CDR3 plus reference TRBV5-1 and TRBJ1-6, the full variable domain is KAGVTQTPRYLIKTRGQQVTLSCSPISGHRSVSWYQQTPGQGLQFLFEYFSETQRNKGNFPGRFSGRQFSNSRSEMNVSTLELGDSALYLCASSTTGINSPLHFGNGTRLTVT.

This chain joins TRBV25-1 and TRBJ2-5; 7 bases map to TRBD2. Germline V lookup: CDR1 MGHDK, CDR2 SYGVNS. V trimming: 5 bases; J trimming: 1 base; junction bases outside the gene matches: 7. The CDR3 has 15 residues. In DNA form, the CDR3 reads TGTGCCAGCAGTCGATCGGGACTACTCCAAGAGACCCAGTACTTC. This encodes CASSRSGLLQETQYF.

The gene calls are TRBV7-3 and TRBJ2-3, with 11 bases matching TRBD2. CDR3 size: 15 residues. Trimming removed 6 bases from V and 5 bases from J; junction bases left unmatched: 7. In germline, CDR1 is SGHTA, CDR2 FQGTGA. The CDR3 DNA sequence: TGTGCCAGCAGGGTTAGCGGGGGGGCTGGAGATACGCAGTATTTT. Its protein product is CASRVSGGAGDTQYF.

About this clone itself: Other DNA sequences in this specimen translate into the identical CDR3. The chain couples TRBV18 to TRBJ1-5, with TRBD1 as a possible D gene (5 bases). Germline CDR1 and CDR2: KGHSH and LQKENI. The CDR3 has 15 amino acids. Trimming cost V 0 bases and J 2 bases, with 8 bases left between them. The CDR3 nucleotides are TGTGCCAGCTCACCACCGGGGGGTCGCAATCAGCCCCAGCATTTT. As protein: CASSPPGGRNQPQHF.

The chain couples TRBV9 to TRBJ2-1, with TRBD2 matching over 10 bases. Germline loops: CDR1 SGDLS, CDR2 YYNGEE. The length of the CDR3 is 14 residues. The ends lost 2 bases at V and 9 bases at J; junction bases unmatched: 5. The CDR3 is CASSVSGGVSEQFF. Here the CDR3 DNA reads TGTGCCAGCAGCGTCAGCGGGGGGGTCTCTGAGCAGTTCTTC.

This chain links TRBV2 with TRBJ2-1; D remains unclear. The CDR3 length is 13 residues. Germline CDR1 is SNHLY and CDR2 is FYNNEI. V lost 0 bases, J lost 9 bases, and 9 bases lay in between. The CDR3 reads CASSEASSGEQFF. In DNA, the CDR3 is TGTGCCAGCAGTGAAGCGTCCTCGGGTGAGCAGTTCTTC.

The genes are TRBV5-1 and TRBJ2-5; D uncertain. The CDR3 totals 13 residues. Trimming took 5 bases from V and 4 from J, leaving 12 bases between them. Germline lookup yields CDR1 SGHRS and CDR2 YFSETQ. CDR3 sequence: CASRLQMIETQYF. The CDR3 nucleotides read TGCGCCAGCAGGCTCCAGATGATAGAGACCCAGTACTTC.

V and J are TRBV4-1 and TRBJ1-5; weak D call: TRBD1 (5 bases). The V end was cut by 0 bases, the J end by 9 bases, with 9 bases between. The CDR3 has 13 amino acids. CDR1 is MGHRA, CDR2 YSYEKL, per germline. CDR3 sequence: CASSQELRGPQHF. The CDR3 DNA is TGCGCCAGCAGCCAAGAGTTAAGGGGGCCCCAGCATTTT.

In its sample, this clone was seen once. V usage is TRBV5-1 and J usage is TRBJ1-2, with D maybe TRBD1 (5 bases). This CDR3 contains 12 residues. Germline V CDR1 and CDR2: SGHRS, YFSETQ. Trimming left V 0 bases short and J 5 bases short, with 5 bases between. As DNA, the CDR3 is TGCGCCAGCAGCTTGGCAGGGTATGGCTACACCTTC. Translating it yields CASSLAGYGYTF.

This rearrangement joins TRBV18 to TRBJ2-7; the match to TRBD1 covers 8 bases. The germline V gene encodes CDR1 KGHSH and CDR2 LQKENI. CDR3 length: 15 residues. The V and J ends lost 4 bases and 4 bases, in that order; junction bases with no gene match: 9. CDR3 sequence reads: CASSRSAGQEYEQYF. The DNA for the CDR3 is TGTGCCAGCTCACGGTCGGCGGGACAGGAGTACGAGCAGTACTTC. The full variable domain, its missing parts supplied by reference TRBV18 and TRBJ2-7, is NAGVMQNPRHLVRRRGQEARLRCSPMKGHSHVYWYRQLPEEGLKFMVYLQKENIIDESGMPKERFSAEFPKEGPSILRIQQVVRGDSAAYFCASSRSAGQEYEQYFGPGTRLTVT.

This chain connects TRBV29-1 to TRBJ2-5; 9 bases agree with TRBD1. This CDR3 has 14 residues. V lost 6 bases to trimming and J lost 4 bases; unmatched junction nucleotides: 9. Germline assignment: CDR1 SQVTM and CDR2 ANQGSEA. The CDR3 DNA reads TGCAGCGTGGGACAGGGCCAGGCAGGAGAGACCCAGTACTTC. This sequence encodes CSVGQGQAGETQYF.

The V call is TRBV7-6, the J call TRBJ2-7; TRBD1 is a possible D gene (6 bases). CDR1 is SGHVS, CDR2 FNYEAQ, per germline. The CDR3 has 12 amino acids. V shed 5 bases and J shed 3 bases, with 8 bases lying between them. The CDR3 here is CASSTRGYEQYF. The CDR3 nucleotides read TGTGCCAGCAGCACCAGGGGCTACGAGCAGTACTTC.